What follows are 10 T cell receptor beta chains derived from one specimen sequenced in a study of neurological immune-mediated disorders. TCRdb passed the 5' RACE reads through MiXCR, listing each CDR3 protein once. The sample includes 35,000 to 40,000 distinct CDR3 sequences, about 2.5% of them seen just once. Sequencing used PBMCs. These receptors originate from a man over 45 with multiple sclerosis.

This clonotype is medium-sized. The CDR3 DNA is TGTGCCACCAGTGACCCCATGAACACTGAAGCTTTCTTT. This sequence encodes CATSDPMNTEAFF. The chain uses TRBV24-1 and TRBJ1-1; no firm D call. Germline V gene lookup returns CDR1 KGHDR and CDR2 SFDVKD. Trimming pared 4 bases from V and 0 bases from J, leaving 5 bases between. The CDR3 contains 13 residues.

Ten or more counts support this clonotype. This chain links TRBV10-2 with TRBJ2-7; the D gene is possibly TRBD2 (7 bases). The germline V and J ends were trimmed by 6 bases and 0 bases, with 15 bases remaining between them. Germline V gene sequence: CDR1 WSHSY, CDR2 SAAADI. CDR3 length equals 15 residues. The chain's CDR3 is CASRPFGGPSYEQYF. CDR3 sequence (DNA): TGCGCCAGCAGGCCTTTCGGGGGGCCCTCCTACGAGCAGTACTTC.

This clonotype was recorded at least ten times. The chain has TRBV18 and TRBJ2-7; D tentatively reads TRBD1 or TRBD2 (5 bases each). This CDR3 is built from 11 residues. V lost 2 bases and J 9 bases, leaving 8 bases between the germline ends. Germline V CDR1 and CDR2: KGHSH, LQKENI. The CDR3 bases are TGTGCCAGCTCACCAGAGAGGGGGCAGTACTTC. Protein product: CASSPERGQYF. Together with reference TRBV18 and TRBJ2-7, the CDR3 gives the full variable domain: NAGVMQNPRHLVRRRGQEARLRCSPMKGHSHVYWYRQLPEEGLKFMVYLQKENIIDESGMPKERFSAEFPKEGPSILRIQQVVRGDSAAYFCASSPERGQYFGPGTRLTVT.

This clonotype was detected ten times or more. This rearrangement joins TRBV5-1 to TRBJ2-3; TRBD2 agrees at 7 bases. The CDR3 covers 17 residues. J lost 3 bases, V lost 1 base, and 11 bases had no gene match. Germline-derived CDR1 and CDR2 are SGHRS and YFSETQ. The CDR3 coding sequence is TGCGCCAGCAGCTTGAGTTTTACTAGCGTAATAACAGATACGCAGTATTTT. Amino acid sequence: CASSLSFTSVITDTQYF. Full variable domain (rest looked up from reference TRBV5-1 and TRBJ2-3): KAGVTQTPRYLIKTRGQQVTLSCSPISGHRSVSWYQQTPGQGLQFLFEYFSETQRNKGNFPGRFSGRQFSNSRSEMNVSTLELGDSALYLCASSLSFTSVITDTQYFGPGTRLTVL.

In this sample, this clonotype turned up many times. The V and J genes are TRBV20-1 and TRBJ1-1; D uncertain. Germline-derived CDR1 and CDR2 are DFQATT and SNEGSKA (reference sequence). Trimming cost V 3 bases and J 1 base, with 6 bases left between them. The CDR3 is made up of 12 amino acids. The CDR3 loop is CSASGGNTEAFF. The CDR3 region has the DNA TGCAGTGCTAGTGGCGGGAACACTGAAGCTTTCTTT.

This clonotype occurred many times. This chain joins TRBV5-1 and TRBJ1-1, with D unresolved. Germline V lookup: CDR1 SGHRS, CDR2 YFSETQ. Deletions cut 2 bases from V and 2 bases from J, with 7 bases between. This CDR3 region has 13 residues. CDR3 nucleotide sequence: TGCGCCAGCAGCTTTGGCGAAAACACTGAAGCTTTCTTT. Protein sequence: CASSFGENTEAFF.

This clonotype appeared many times. The chain carries TRBV6-5 and TRBJ1-2, with no clear D. The germline CDR1 and CDR2 sequences are MNHEY and SVGAGI. Trimming removed 6 bases at V and 4 bases at J, with 9 bases between. This CDR3 spans 12 amino acids. CDR3 protein: CASSGDGYGYTF. The DNA for the CDR3 is TGTGCCAGCAGCGGTGATGGCTATGGCTACACCTTC.

This clonotype has a count of ten or more. J is TRBJ2-7 and V is TRBV14, with D uncertain. Germline loops: CDR1 SGHDN, CDR2 FVKESK. The CDR3 has 13 residues. V was trimmed by 3 bases and J by 5 bases, leaving 11 bases between them. For the CDR3, the DNA is TGTGCCAGCAGCCAGGTACGAGCCCACGAGCAGTACTTC. Translating it yields CASSQVRAHEQYF.

This clonotype appeared many times. This chain connects TRBV7-8 to TRBJ2-5, with D perhaps being TRBD1 or TRBD2 (5 bases each). CDR3 length: 14 amino acids. The germline CDR1 and CDR2 sequences are SGHVS and FQNEAQ. Trimming took 5 bases from V and 2 from J, leaving 12 bases between them. The DNA of the CDR3 is TGTGCCAGCAGCGATAATTGGGGGCAAGAGACCCAGTACTTC. Encoded protein: CASSDNWGQETQYF.

In regard to this clonotype: Mismatch with germline at one junction end may stem from a read error. The rearrangement links TRBV20-1 to TRBJ1-5; 10 bases match TRBD1. This CDR3 has 17 amino acids. Germline lookup yields CDR1 DFQATT and CDR2 SNEGSKA (reference sequence). In DNA, the CDR3 is TGCAGTGCTTACCGGGACAGGGGCGTCTTTAGCAATCAGCCCCAGAATTTT. Its protein product is CSAYRDRGVFSNQPQNF.